The clone carrying this T cell receptor beta chain was recorded at least ten times. Its specificity is not known. The sample is drawn from a study of breast tumors, draining lymph nodes, adjacent tissues. Looked up from germline, CDR1 is SGDLS and CDR2 is YYNGEE. The CDR3 runs to 16 residues. V lost 4 bases, J lost 2 bases, and 9 bases stayed unmatched. The lymph nodes were axillary draining lymph nodes from breast cancer patients. MiXCR, applied by TCRdb to the multiplex PCR reads, yields one record per CDR3 protein. The sample comprises over 200,000 distinct CDR3 sequences, roughly 32% of which are singletons, and approximately 1.5% rests with the top ten. Study-level points and caveats: Tumor TCR diversity was below lymph nodes but above nontumor tissue. Data only fit, rather than demonstrated, lymph node origin of most tumor T cells. Data fit most tumor T cells coming from lymph node, expanding in tumor.

The origin of this receptor is a female donor with breast cancer. Some clones in this sample may be carry-over from other donors' samples. The sample taken for sequencing was axillary lymph node tissue. The V and J genes are TRBV9 and TRBJ2-7, with TRBD2 matching 10 bases. This CDR3 reads CASSPTGTSATYEQYF. The CDR3 bases are TGTGCCAGCAGCCCAACGGGGACTAGCGCTACCTACGAGCAGTACTTC. Together with reference TRBV9 and TRBJ2-7, the CDR3 gives the full variable domain: DSGVTQTPKHLITATGQRVTLRCSPRSGDLSVYWYQQSLDQGLQFLIQYYNGEERAKGNILERFSAQQFPDLHSELNLSSLELGDSALYFCASSPTGTSATYEQYFGPGTRLTVT.